This TCR beta chain was documented in a study of cytomegalovirus exposure and HLA in healthy donors. This clone has only one observation. With 60 Vbeta and 13 Jbeta primers, the PCR was carried out. Sequencing used immunoSEQ multiplex PCR; TCRdb keeps in-frame clones, though not all of them. The table lists about 100,000 clones, 75% to 85% of them singletons. There are 15 residues in the CDR3. Trimming took 5 bases from V and 0 from J, leaving 11 bases between them. In germline, CDR1 is SGHTA, CDR2 FQGNSA. V gene TRBV7-2 combines with J gene TRBJ2-4; D remains unclear. This TCR was recovered from a female donor in good health and CMV-seropositive. The material sequenced was PBMCs. In nucleotides, the CDR3 is TGTGCCAGCAGCCAAGCGCCAAAAGCCAAAAACATTCAGTACTTC. The encoded protein is CASSQAPKAKNIQYF.